The text below deals with one T cell receptor (beta chain). Its antigen is not known. Other DNA sequences within the sample encode an identical CDR3. The data stem from a study of shared clonotypes between healthy human individuals. Study-wide background: Donors had three CD4 naive, three CD4 memory, two CD8 naive and one CD8 memory plate apiece. General study findings and limits: Estimated richness was generally greater in naive than memory subsets. Sorted-subset sequencing was shown by rarefaction to be incomplete despite large depth.

Germline assignment: CDR1 SQVTM and CDR2 ANQGSEA. The ends were cut back, 4 bases at V and 3 bases at J, with 10 bases in the middle. The CDR3 contains 13 residues. Produced via immunoSEQ multiplex PCR; TCRdb's table is partial and in-frame only. This sample has about 2.3 million clones; 80% to 95% occur once, and the top ten carry 0.39%. This receptor was identified in a man younger than 35 in good health. Some clones in this sample may be carry-over from other donors' samples. The sequenced material came from naive CD4+ T cells from PBMCs. Subset specified: CD45RA+ positively selected. This chain uses TRBV29-1 with TRBJ1-5; perhaps TRBD1 as D (6 bases). CDR3 nucleotide sequence: TGCAGCGTTGCCGGACAGTTCAATCAGCCCCAGCATTTT. Amino acid sequence: CSVAGQFNQPQHF.